Detailed here is one TCR beta chain. The sample comes from a study of T cell clusters in autoimmune cytopenias. TRB rearrangements were amplified by touch-down multiplex PCR with mixed TRB-A/B primers. Reprocessing the multiplex PCR reads, TCRdb reports a single entry for every CDR3 protein and omits DNA. In total, the table holds 2,500 to 3,500 distinct CDR3 sequences. Some 34,000 genome equivalents of blood DNA were amplified for TRB. The CDR3 loop spans 12 amino acids. Germline V gives CDR1 SQVTM, CDR2 ANQGSEA. These sequences were also reported in another study, on T cell repertoires in aging, cancer and after chemotherapy. Turning to that study: Six age groups, ranging from 30 or younger to 70 or older, included the donors. Untreated cancer patients had significantly lower blood TCR diversity than age-matched healthy donors.

The clonotype originates from a human donor with an autoimmune cytopenia or autoimmune hepatitis (not recorded which). The specimen was peripheral blood. V and J are TRBV29-1 and TRBJ2-7. CDR3 amino acids: CSVSGSSYEQYF.